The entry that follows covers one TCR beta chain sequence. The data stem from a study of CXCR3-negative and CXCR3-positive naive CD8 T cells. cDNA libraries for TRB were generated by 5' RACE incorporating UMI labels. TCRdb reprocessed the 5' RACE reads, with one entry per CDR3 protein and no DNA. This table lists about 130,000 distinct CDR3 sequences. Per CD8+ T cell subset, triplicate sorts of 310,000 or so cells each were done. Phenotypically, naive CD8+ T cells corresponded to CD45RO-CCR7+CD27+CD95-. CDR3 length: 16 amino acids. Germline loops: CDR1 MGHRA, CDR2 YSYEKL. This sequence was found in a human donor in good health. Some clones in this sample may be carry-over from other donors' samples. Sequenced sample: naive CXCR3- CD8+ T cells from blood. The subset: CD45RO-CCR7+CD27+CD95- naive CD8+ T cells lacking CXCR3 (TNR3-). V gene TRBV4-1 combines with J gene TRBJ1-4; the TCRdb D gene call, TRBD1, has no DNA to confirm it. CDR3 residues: CASSQTDRPDYEKLFF.